This T cell receptor (beta chain) was captured by sequencing in a study of T cell responses to AZD1222 COVID-19 vaccine. J was trimmed by 8 bases and V by 5 bases; bases with no gene match: 17. Germline CDR1 is SGHTA and CDR2 is FQGTGA. CDR3 length: 16 residues. Study outcomes and limitations: Among vaccine-associated CD4 TCRs, coverage spanned spike, with dominance at 160-218 and 743-854. Reportedly, close to half of spike-specific TCRs are directed against unmutated variant regions.

TCRdb keeps only in-frame clones here, not all; method: immunoSEQ multiplex PCR. The table has about 97,000 clones, about nine tenths seen once. This clone was found once. Its cognate antigen is unknown. The sample was peripheral blood, taken on day 0 of AZD1222 vaccination. J is TRBJ1-2 and V is TRBV7-3; TRBD1 aligns across 7 bases. This receptor was obtained from an adult in good health. CDR3 coding DNA: TGTGCCAGCAGCCCGAGCCATACAGGGGCCGGGAAAGGCTACACCTTC. Its protein is CASSPSHTGAGKGYTF. The full variable domain, its missing parts supplied by reference TRBV7-3 and TRBJ1-2, is GAGVSQTPSNKVTEKGKYVELRCDPISGHTALYWYRQSLGQGPEFLIYFQGTGAADDSGLPNDRFFAVRPEGSVSTLKIQRTERGDSAVYLCASSPSHTGAGKGYTFGSGTRLTVV.